The clone carrying this TCR beta chain has only a few counts. This record comes from a study of blood T cell repertoires in COVID-19. About the research overall: COVID-19 samples collected from the United States, Italy and Spain covered acute and convalescent phases. From T cells, B-cell-depleted T cells, or PBMCs came the material, which was cDNA or gDNA.

Germline V gene data show CDR1 as SGHRS and CDR2 as YFSETQ. The CDR3 runs 14 residues. V lost 0 bases, J lost 2 bases, and 2 bases stayed unmatched. As processed by the authors: Reference gene primer amplification in the assay estimated nucleated cell counts. The table came from immunoSEQ multiplex PCR; TCRdb's copy has only in-frame clones and leaves some out. From that table come the V and J calls and clone size; the DNA was used to work out D and trimming. The sample holds about 140,000 clones; 80% to 85% are singletons and the top ten take approximately 4%. The source is a woman aged 55-69 years with acute or convalescent COVID-19. The rearrangement uses TRBV5-1 and TRBJ2-7, with TRBD2 identical over 7 bases. The material sequenced was peripheral blood. Here the CDR3 reads CASSLEAGAYEQYF. The CDR3 region has the DNA TGCGCCAGCAGCTTGGAGGCGGGGGCCTACGAGCAGTACTTC.